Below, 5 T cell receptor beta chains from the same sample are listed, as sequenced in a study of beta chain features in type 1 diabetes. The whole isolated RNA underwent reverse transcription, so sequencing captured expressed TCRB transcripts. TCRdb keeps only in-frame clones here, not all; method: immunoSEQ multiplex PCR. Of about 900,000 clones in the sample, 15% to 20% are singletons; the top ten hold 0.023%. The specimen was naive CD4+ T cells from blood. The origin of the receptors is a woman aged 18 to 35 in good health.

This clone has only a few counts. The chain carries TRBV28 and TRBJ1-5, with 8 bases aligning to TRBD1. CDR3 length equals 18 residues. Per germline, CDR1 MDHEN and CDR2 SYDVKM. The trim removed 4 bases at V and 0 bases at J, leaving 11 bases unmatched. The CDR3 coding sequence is TGTGCCAGCAGTTCATCACACAGGACAGGGCGTAGCAATCAGCCCCAGCATTTT. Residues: CASSSSHRTGRSNQPQHF.

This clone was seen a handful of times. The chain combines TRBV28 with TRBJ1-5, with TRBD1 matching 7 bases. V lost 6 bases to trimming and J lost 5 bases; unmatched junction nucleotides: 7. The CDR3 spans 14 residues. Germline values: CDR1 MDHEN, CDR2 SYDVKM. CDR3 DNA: TGTGCCAGCAGAATAGGGACAGAGCATCAGCCCCAGCATTTT. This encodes CASRIGTEHQPQHF.

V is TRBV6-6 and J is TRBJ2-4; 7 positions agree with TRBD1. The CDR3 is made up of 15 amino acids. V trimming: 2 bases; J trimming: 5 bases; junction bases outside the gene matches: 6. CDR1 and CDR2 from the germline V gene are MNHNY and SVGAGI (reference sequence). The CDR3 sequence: CASSYARTGQNIQYF. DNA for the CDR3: TGTGCCAGCAGTTACGCGCGGACAGGACAAAACATTCAGTACTTC.

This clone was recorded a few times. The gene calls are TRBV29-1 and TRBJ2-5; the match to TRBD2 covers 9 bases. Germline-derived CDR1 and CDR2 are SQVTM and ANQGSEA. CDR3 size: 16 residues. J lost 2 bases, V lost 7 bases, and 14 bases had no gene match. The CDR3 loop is CSAGVGGTSKQETQYF. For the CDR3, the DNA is TGCAGCGCCGGGGTCGGGGGGACTAGCAAACAAGAGACCCAGTACTTC.

The CDR3: CASSLRPGGDEQYF. DNA of the CDR3: TGTGCCAGCAGCTTAAGACCAGGGGGCGACGAGCAGTACTTC. J is TRBJ2-7 and V is TRBV7-3; TRBD1 matches 8 bases. With V trimmed by 1 base and J by 5 bases, 4 bases remained unmatched. The CDR3 sequence is 14 residues long. Germline CDR1 is SGHTA and CDR2 is FQGTGA.